This TCR beta chain was identified during a study of OX40 agonist ivuxolimab in advanced cancers. The wider study: At around 81% male, the cohort had a mean age of approximately 60 years, ranging from 23 to 79. Three patients had partial responses: one hepatocellular carcinoma, two cutaneous melanoma.

Libraries were prepared by immunoSEQ multiplex PCR; TCRdb keeps only in-frame clonotypes and omits some of them. Of more than 50,000 clones listed, about 85% are singletons. V was trimmed by 5 bases and J by 0 bases, leaving 12 bases between them. Germline V gives CDR1 SGHVS, CDR2 FQNEAQ. The CDR3 runs to 15 residues. The sequence was obtained from an adult with an advanced solid tumor such as melanoma, head and neck, liver or kidney cancer. The gene calls are TRBV7-8 and TRBJ2-3; D may be TRBD1 (5 bases). Material: CD4+ or CD8+ T cells sorted from blood, obtained in a trial of the OX40 agonist ivuxolimab. CDR3 nucleotide sequence: TGTGCCAGCAGCGGCTGGGGCGGTAGCACAGATACGCAGTATTTT. Protein sequence: CASSGWGGSTDTQYF.